These T cell receptor beta chains were read from a single sample in a study of blood T cell repertoires in COVID-19. Profiling relied on immunoSEQ multiplex PCR, and the TCRdb table lists in-frame clones only, not all of them. Altogether some 310,000 clones are present, under 90% being singletons, with the ten largest covering roughly 10%. Specimen: PBMCs or T cells enriched from blood (not recorded which). The receptors come from a woman aged 30 to 39 who had recovered from COVID-19. Each CDR3 is given with its conserved first and last residue. A D gene is named only where the DNA matches it firmly. Expanded clones get a size class; other rows say once, few or many, or leave the size out.

>TRBV7-2|TRBJ1-5|.|.
CASSLNRVGQPQHF
TGTGCCAGCAGCTTAAACAGGGTTGGTCAGCCCCAGCATTTT
>TRBV11-2|TRBJ2-7|once|.
CASSSGEQYF
TGTGCCAGCAGTTCGGGGGAGCAGTACTTC
>TRBV25-1|TRBJ1-3|.|.
CASSDVQALSSGNTIYF
TGTGCCAGCAGTGATGTTCAGGCCCTTAGCTCTGGAAACACCATATATTTT
>TRBV7-2|TRBJ2-7|.|TRBD2
CASSPSGLAGGQDEQYF
TGTGCCAGCAGCCCCTCTGGGCTAGCGGGAGGGCAAGACGAGCAGTACTTC
>TRBV14|TRBJ2-1|.|.
CASSPYLNEQFF
TGTGCCAGCAGCCCTTACCTAAATGAGCAGTTCTTC
>TRBV7-2|TRBJ2-7|.|.
CASSLEEGSYEQYF
TGTGCCAGCAGCTTAGAGGAGGGATCCTACGAGCAGTACTTC
>TRBV3-1/TRBV3-2|TRBJ2-2|.|.
CASSQGQARTGELFF
TGTGCCAGCAGCCAAGGACAAGCCAGGACCGGGGAGCTGTTTTTT
>TRBV15|TRBJ1-5|.|TRBD1
CATSLDRGSGQPQHF
TGTGCCACCAGCCTAGACAGGGGTTCGGGTCAGCCCCAGCATTTT
>TRBV4-1|TRBJ1-1|few|.
CASSQDIGIRRTPEAFF
TGCGCCAGCAGCCAAGATATCGGGATACGCCGAACGCCTGAAGCTTTCTTT
>TRBV7-2|TRBJ1-6|once|.
CASSFEGFVYSPLHF
TGTGCCAGCAGCTTTGAGGGTTTCGTATATTCACCCCTCCACTTT
>TRBV11-2|TRBJ1-3|.|.
CASSLTQGSGNTIYF
TGTGCCAGCAGTCTAACACAGGGCTCTGGAAACACCATATATTTT
>TRBV10-3|TRBJ1-1|.|TRBD1
CAIAVGQGMGSTEAFF
TGTGCCATCGCTGTGGGACAGGGAATGGGGAGCACTGAAGCTTTCTTT
>TRBV30|TRBJ2-2|once|.
CAWSIGELSGELFF
TGTGCCTGGAGTATCGGGGAATTATCCGGGGAGCTGTTTTTT
>TRBV27|TRBJ2-1|.|TRBD2
CASSPWASGSNEQFF
TGTGCCAGCAGTCCGTGGGCTAGCGGGAGTAATGAGCAGTTCTTC
>TRBV3-1/TRBV3-2|TRBJ2-7|.|TRBD1
CASSENGQVQYF
TGTGCCAGCAGTGAAAACGGACAGGTCCAGTACTTC
>TRBV2|TRBJ2-7|.|TRBD1
CASSPLGQGSYEQYF
TGTGCCAGCAGTCCCCTTGGACAGGGCTCTTACGAGCAGTACTTC
>TRBV4-3|TRBJ2-7|.|TRBD2
CASSQDSSGRYEQYF
TGCGCCAGCAGCCAAGATAGTAGCGGGAGGTACGAGCAGTACTTC
>TRBV4-1|TRBJ1-6|.|.
CASSQGPGEFGPLHF
TGCGCCAGCAGCCAAGGCCCCGGGGAATTCGGTCCCCTCCACTTT
>TRBV11-2|TRBJ2-1|.|TRBD2
CASSLVWAGVSQQFF
TGTGCCAGCAGCTTAGTTTGGGCGGGGGTAAGTCAGCAGTTCTTC
>TRBV19|TRBJ1-1|few|.
CASSLRGDGTEAFF
TGTGCCAGTAGTCTCAGGGGAGACGGCACTGAAGCTTTCTTT
>TRBV7-2|TRBJ2-1|.|TRBD2
CASSLLRRTRLYSEQFF
TGTGCCAGCAGCTTACTCCGTCGGACTAGGCTTTATAGTGAGCAGTTCTTC
>TRBV5-4|TRBJ1-1|.|.
CASSLSGTNTEAFF
TGTGCCAGCAGCTTGAGTGGTACGAATACAGAAGCTTTCTTT
>TRBV6-2/TRBV6-3|TRBJ1-5|.|.
CASSYSGGGSQPQHF
TGTGCCAGCAGTTACTCGGGAGGGGGAAGTCAGCCCCAGCATTTT
>TRBV9|TRBJ1-1|once|.
CASSVVCLRWGTDNTEAFF
TGTGCCAGCAGCGTAGTATGCCTGAGGTGGGGCACGGATAACACTGAAGCTTTCTTT
>TRBV7-2|TRBJ2-1|.|.
CASSPRLGEFF
TGTGCCAGCAGCCCCAGACTAGGGGAGTTCTTC
>TRBV20-1|TRBJ1-2|.|.
CRAREEAGYTF
TGCAGGGCTCGAGAGGAGGCTGGCTACACCTTC
>TRBV5-8|TRBJ1-4|.|.
CASSFMLLDLTNEKLFF
TGTGCCAGCAGCTTTATGTTACTCGATTTAACTAATGAAAAACTGTTTTTT
>TRBV5-4|TRBJ2-3|.|.
CASNRGGAGTDTQYF
TGTGCCAGCAACCGAGGGGGGGCAGGTACAGATACGCAGTATTTT
>TRBV5-1|TRBJ2-7|.|TRBD2
CASSLGTSGLQGGYEQYF
TGCGCCAGCAGCTTGGGGACTAGCGGGCTCCAGGGCGGCTACGAGCAGTACTTC